These T cell receptor beta chains were read from a single sample in a study of shared clonotypes between healthy human individuals. Data came from immunoSEQ multiplex PCR; TCRdb stores just in-frame clones and leaves some out. The sample lists millions of clones, 80% to 95% seen once, with about 0.39% in the top ten. The sample comprised naive CD4+ T cells from PBMCs. The receptors derive from a man aged 18 to 30 in good health. Some clones in this sample may be carry-over from other donors' samples. Each CDR3 is given with its conserved first and last residue. The order of the fields is V gene, D gene, J gene, clone size, CDR3 protein, CDR3 DNA. A D gene is named only where the DNA matches it firmly. The size entry is marked missing in some rows and otherwise reads once, few, many or a size class.

V: TRBV15
D: .
J: TRBJ1-5
size: .
CDR3: CATSRGGPWQPQHF
DNA: TGTGCCACCAGCAGAGGAGGTCCCTGGCAGCCCCAGCATTTT

V: TRBV7-2
D: .
J: TRBJ2-1
size: .
CDR3: CASSPKNRVNEQFF
DNA: TGTGCCAGCAGCCCTAAGAACAGGGTCAATGAGCAGTTCTTC

V: TRBV5-1
D: TRBD2
J: TRBJ2-5
size: .
CDR3: CASSPGLAGGGETQYF
DNA: TGCGCCAGCAGCCCGGGACTAGCGGGAGGTGGAGAGACCCAGTACTTC

V: TRBV10-3
D: .
J: TRBJ1-6
size: .
CDR3: CAISELNSYGSPLHF
DNA: TGTGCCATCAGTGAGCTCAATTCCTATGGGTCACCCCTCCACTTT

V: TRBV7-6
D: .
J: TRBJ1-4
size: .
CDR3: CASSDPKAPATNEKLFF
DNA: TGTGCCAGCAGCGACCCAAAAGCACCCGCAACTAATGAAAAACTGTTTTTT

V: TRBV7-3
D: .
J: TRBJ2-2
size: once
CDR3: CASSLYGNTGELFF
DNA: TGTGCCAGCAGCTTATACGGGAACACCGGGGAGCTGTTTTTT

V: TRBV7-2
D: .
J: TRBJ1-5
size: .
CDR3: CASSAGQDQPQHF
DNA: TGTGCCAGCAGCGCGGGACAAGATCAGCCCCAGCATTTT

V: TRBV5-4
D: .
J: TRBJ1-4
size: .
CDR3: CASSMAGAANEKLFF
DNA: TGTGCCAGCAGCATGGCAGGGGCCGCTAATGAAAAACTGTTTTTT

V: TRBV2
D: .
J: TRBJ2-1
size: .
CDR3: CASSDLAPYNEQFF
DNA: TGTGCCAGCAGTGACCTAGCGCCATACAATGAGCAGTTCTTC

V: TRBV4-1
D: TRBD2
J: TRBJ2-7
size: .
CDR3: CASSQVFISGSYEQYF
DNA: TGCGCCAGCAGCCAAGTATTCATTAGCGGGAGTTACGAGCAGTACTTC

V: TRBV5-4
D: .
J: TRBJ2-1
size: .
CDR3: CASSLLADSYNEQFF
DNA: TGTGCCAGCAGCTTGCTAGCCGACTCCTACAATGAGCAGTTCTTC

V: TRBV10-3
D: .
J: TRBJ2-1
size: once
CDR3: CAISATTPPTYNEQFF
DNA: TGTGCCATCAGTGCCACGACACCCCCTACCTACAATGAGCAGTTCTTC

V: TRBV7-3
D: .
J: TRBJ2-2
size: few
CDR3: CASSPTTNTGELFF
DNA: TGTGCCAGCAGCCCAACAACGAACACCGGGGAGCTGTTTTTT

V: TRBV4-3
D: .
J: TRBJ2-5
size: .
CDR3: CASSQFYRVMGETQYF
DNA: TGCGCCAGCAGCCAATTTTACAGGGTGATGGGTGAGACCCAGTACTTC

V: TRBV29-1
D: .
J: TRBJ2-7
size: .
CDR3: CSVGRARGYEQYF
DNA: TGCAGCGTTGGCAGGGCCCGCGGGTACGAGCAGTACTTC

V: TRBV5-4
D: TRBD2
J: TRBJ2-1
size: .
CDR3: CASSPMSGSWDEQFF
DNA: TGTGCCAGCAGCCCTATGAGCGGGAGTTGGGATGAGCAGTTCTTC

V: TRBV6-5
D: TRBD1
J: TRBJ1-6
size: .
CDR3: CASSSTGDNSPLHF
DNA: TGTGCCAGCAGTTCGACAGGGGATAATTCACCCCTCCACTTT

V: TRBV7-3
D: .
J: TRBJ2-5
size: .
CDR3: CASSSRGDRNQETQYF
DNA: TGTGCCAGCAGCTCGAGGGGGGACAGAAACCAAGAGACCCAGTACTTC

V: TRBV9
D: TRBD2
J: TRBJ2-3
size: .
CDR3: CATGLAESDTQYF
DNA: TGTGCCACGGGACTAGCGGAGTCAGATACGCAGTATTTT

V: TRBV2
D: .
J: TRBJ1-1
size: .
CDR3: CAREEGRHMNTEAFF
DNA: TGTGCCAGGGAGGAGGGTCGGCACATGAACACTGAAGCTTTCTTT

V: TRBV10-3
D: .
J: TRBJ2-5
size: .
CDR3: CASKGQPRETQYF
DNA: TGTGCCAGCAAAGGACAGCCCAGGGAGACCCAGTACTTC

V: TRBV7-2
D: .
J: TRBJ2-7
size: .
CDR3: CASSLGPMGAYEQYF
DNA: TGTGCCAGCAGCTTAGGTCCGATGGGAGCCTACGAGCAGTACTTC

V: TRBV5-4
D: .
J: TRBJ2-5
size: .
CDR3: CASSANSPSETQYF
DNA: TGTGCCAGCAGCGCCAACAGCCCTTCGGAGACCCAGTACTTC

V: TRBV7-2
D: TRBD2
J: TRBJ2-7
size: .
CDR3: CASSFTSGSAYEQYF
DNA: TGTGCCAGCAGCTTCACTAGCGGGAGTGCGTACGAGCAGTACTTC

V: TRBV5-1
D: TRBD1
J: TRBJ2-7
size: .
CDR3: CASSSPDRGAYEQYF
DNA: TGCGCCAGCAGCTCGCCCGACAGGGGGGCCTACGAGCAGTACTTC

V: TRBV6-6
D: .
J: TRBJ2-2
size: once
CDR3: CASSSPVLIHTGELFF
DNA: TGTGCCAGCAGTTCGCCCGTCCTAATCCACACCGGGGAGCTGTTTTTT

V: TRBV4-2
D: .
J: TRBJ2-2
size: .
CDR3: CASSQEGAVNTGELFF
DNA: TGTGCCAGCAGCCAAGAAGGAGCCGTGAACACCGGGGAGCTGTTTTTT

V: TRBV5-1
D: TRBD2
J: TRBJ2-1
size: .
CDR3: CASSPSGTDEQFF
DNA: TGCGCCAGCAGTCCTAGCGGGACCGATGAGCAGTTCTTC

V: TRBV7-7
D: .
J: TRBJ2-7
size: .
CDR3: CASSFRDWAGYEQYF
DNA: TGTGCCAGCAGCTTCCGTGATTGGGCAGGCTACGAGCAGTACTTC

V: TRBV28
D: TRBD1
J: TRBJ2-7
size: .
CDR3: CASSSYRGSDLIYEQYF
DNA: TGTGCCAGCAGTTCTTACAGGGGTTCGGACCTAATCTACGAGCAGTACTTC

V: TRBV11-2
D: TRBD2
J: TRBJ2-7
size: .
CDR3: CASSLQLAGGEQYF
DNA: TGTGCCAGCAGCTTACAACTAGCGGGAGGCGAGCAGTACTTC

V: TRBV9
D: .
J: TRBJ1-1
size: .
CDR3: CASSATGFGTEAFF
DNA: TGTGCCAGCAGCGCAACAGGTTTCGGCACTGAAGCTTTCTTT

V: TRBV5-1
D: .
J: TRBJ2-2
size: .
CDR3: CASSLPWGGRTGELFF
DNA: TGCGCCAGCAGCTTGCCCTGGGGGGGGCGCACCGGGGAGCTGTTTTTT

V: TRBV6-5
D: .
J: TRBJ1-2
size: .
CDR3: CASSGPANYGYTF
DNA: TGTGCCAGCAGTGGACCCGCTAACTATGGCTACACCTTC

V: TRBV30
D: .
J: TRBJ2-1
size: .
CDR3: CAWSPKWGEQFF
DNA: TGTGCCTGGAGCCCCAAGTGGGGTGAGCAGTTCTTC

V: TRBV4-2
D: TRBD2
J: TRBJ2-1
size: once
CDR3: CASSQAGTSGSNEQFF
DNA: TGTGCCAGCAGCCAAGCCGGGACTAGCGGGAGCAATGAGCAGTTCTTC

V: TRBV5-1
D: TRBD2
J: TRBJ2-1
size: .
CDR3: CASSSVEKPGLAGEPYNEQFF
DNA: TGCGCCAGCAGCTCCGTGGAAAAGCCGGGACTAGCGGGAGAACCCTACAATGAGCAGTTCTTC

V: TRBV19
D: TRBD2
J: TRBJ2-7
size: .
CDR3: CASSPWGGTESYEQYF
DNA: TGTGCCAGTAGTCCATGGGGGGGGACGGAATCCTACGAGCAGTACTTC

V: TRBV28
D: TRBD1
J: TRBJ2-4
size: .
CDR3: CASSFLSLGQGFKNIQYF
DNA: TGTGCCAGCAGTTTTCTTTCCCTGGGACAGGGGTTCAAAAACATTCAGTACTTC

V: TRBV7-9
D: TRBD2
J: TRBJ2-5
size: .
CDR3: CASSLVGAGAQETQYF
DNA: TGTGCCAGCAGCTTAGTCGGGGCGGGAGCACAGGAGACCCAGTACTTC

V: TRBV20-1
D: .
J: TRBJ2-1
size: .
CDR3: CSARGLDEQFF
DNA: TGCAGTGCTAGAGGTTTGGATGAGCAGTTCTTC

V: TRBV18
D: .
J: TRBJ2-7
size: .
CDR3: CASSPTVASYEQYF
DNA: TGTGCCAGCTCCCCGACGGTAGCATCCTACGAGCAGTACTTC

V: TRBV28
D: TRBD2
J: TRBJ2-1
size: .
CDR3: CASGGLVRGEQFF
DNA: TGTGCCAGCGGTGGACTAGTAAGGGGTGAGCAGTTCTTC

V: TRBV11-2
D: TRBD1
J: TRBJ1-2
size: .
CDR3: CASSLSQGSGGYTF
DNA: TGTGCCAGCAGCTTATCACAGGGGAGCGGGGGCTACACCTTC

V: TRBV6-8
D: TRBD2
J: TRBJ2-6
size: .
CDR3: CAVRAGGTQSGANVLTF
DNA: TGTGCCGTCCGAGCGGGAGGGACACAATCTGGGGCCAACGTCCTGACTTTC

V: TRBV23-1
D: .
J: TRBJ2-2
size: .
CDR3: CASSHRLWQGSTRGTGELFF
DNA: TGCGCCAGCAGTCATCGCTTATGGCAGGGAAGTACTCGGGGGACCGGGGAGCTGTTTTTT

V: TRBV6-4
D: TRBD1
J: TRBJ1-1
size: .
CDR3: CASSSTGLTEAFF
DNA: TGTGCCAGCAGCTCGACAGGGTTAACTGAAGCTTTCTTT

V: TRBV29-1
D: TRBD2
J: TRBJ2-3
size: .
CDR3: CSVASGTRTDTQYF
DNA: TGCAGCGTTGCCAGCGGGACCCGCACAGATACGCAGTATTTT